The source of this T cell receptor (beta chain) is a study of T cell repertoires in cytomegalovirus infection. Overall study context: The public TCR beta signatures pointed to both CMV infection and matching HLA type.

Study results and limitations: Predominance within the ex vivo response was attributable to HLA-C-restricted CMV-specific TCR beta clonotypes.

This CDR3 contains 15 residues. V was clipped by 6 bases and J by 9 bases, with 21 bases between them. Looked up from germline, CDR1 is DFQATT and CDR2 is SNEGSKA (reference sequence). This clonotype was seen a handful of times. The antigen remains unidentified. TCRdb reprocessed the reads via MiXCR and lists one record per CDR3 protein. Here the sample spans under 150,000 distinct CDR3 sequences, around 30% being singletons. The receptor's source is a human donor in good health (CMV status not recorded). Some clones in this sample may be carry-over from other donors' samples. The chain uses TRBV20-1 and TRBJ1-6; tentatively, D is TRBD1 (5 bases). This specimen consisted of CD8+ T cells from cultured PBMCs, obtained from culture after CMV antigen stimulation. The CDR3 here is CSAPALQMRGSPLHF. CDR3 sequence (DNA): TGCAGTGCGCCCGCCCTACAGATGAGGGGTTCACCCCTCCACTTT.